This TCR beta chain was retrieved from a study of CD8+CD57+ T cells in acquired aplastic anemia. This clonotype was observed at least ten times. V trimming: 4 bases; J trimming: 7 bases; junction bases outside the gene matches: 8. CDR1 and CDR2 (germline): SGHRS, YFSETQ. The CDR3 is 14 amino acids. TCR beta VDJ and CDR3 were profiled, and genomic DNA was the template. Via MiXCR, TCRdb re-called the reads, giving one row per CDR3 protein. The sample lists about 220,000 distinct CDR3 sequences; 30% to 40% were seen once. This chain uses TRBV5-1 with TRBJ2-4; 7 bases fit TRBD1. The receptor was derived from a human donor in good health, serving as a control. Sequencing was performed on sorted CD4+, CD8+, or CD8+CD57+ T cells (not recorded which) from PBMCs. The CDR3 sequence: CASSLGTVPNIQYF. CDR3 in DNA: TGCGCCAGCAGCCTAGGGACAGTACCGAACATTCAGTACTTC.